This paragraph covers one T cell receptor (beta chain) sequence. This specimen comes from a study of blood T cell repertoires in COVID-19. At the level of the study: Sites across the United States, Italy and Spain contributed samples from acute and convalescent COVID-19. In each case, the material was cDNA or gDNA derived from T cells, B-cell-depleted T cells, or PBMCs.

The germline V gene has CDR1 MGHRA and CDR2 YSYEKL. This CDR3 spans 19 amino acids. J was trimmed by 4 bases and V by 3 bases; bases with no gene match: 12. Per the study methods: Reference gene primer amplification gave estimated nucleated cell counts. The protocol was immunoSEQ multiplex PCR, while the TCRdb copy is restricted to in-frame clones and leaves out a portion. That table is the source of V, J and clone size, and D and trimming were worked out from the DNA. The sample lists 130,000 to 150,000 clones; around 80% were seen once. Sequencing input: peripheral blood. The rearrangement uses TRBV4-1 and TRBJ2-2, with 12 bases that match TRBD2. The clonotype comes from a human donor with acute or convalescent COVID-19. The donor label of this sample is uncertain. The CDR3 coding sequence is TGCGCCAGCAGCCACGATCCCCTAGCGGGGGGGCCCAGCACCGGGGAGCTGTTTTTT. This encodes CASSHDPLAGGPSTGELFF.